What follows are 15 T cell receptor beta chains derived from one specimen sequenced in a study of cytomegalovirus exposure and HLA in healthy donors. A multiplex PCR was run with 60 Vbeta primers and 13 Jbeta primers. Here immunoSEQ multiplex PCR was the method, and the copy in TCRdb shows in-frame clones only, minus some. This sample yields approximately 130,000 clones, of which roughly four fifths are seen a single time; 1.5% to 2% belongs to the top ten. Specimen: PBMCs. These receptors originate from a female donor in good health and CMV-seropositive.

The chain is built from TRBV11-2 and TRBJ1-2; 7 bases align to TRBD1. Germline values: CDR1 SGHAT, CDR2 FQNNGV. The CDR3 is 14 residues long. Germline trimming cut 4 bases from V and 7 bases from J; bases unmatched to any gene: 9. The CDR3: CASSSETGFSGYTF. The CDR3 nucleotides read TGTGCCAGCAGCTCGGAGACAGGGTTCTCTGGCTACACCTTC.

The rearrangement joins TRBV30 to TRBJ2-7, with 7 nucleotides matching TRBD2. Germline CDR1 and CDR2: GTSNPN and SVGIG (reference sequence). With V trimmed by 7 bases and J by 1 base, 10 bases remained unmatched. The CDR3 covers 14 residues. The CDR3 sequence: CASPWSGVSYEQYF. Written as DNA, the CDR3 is TGTGCCTCCCCATGGAGCGGGGTATCCTACGAGCAGTACTTC. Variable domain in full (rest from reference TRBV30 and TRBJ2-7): SQTIHQWPATLVQPVGSPLSLECTVEGTSNPNLYWYRQAAGRGLQLLFYSVGIGQISSEVPQNLSASRPQDRQFILSSKKLLLSDSGFYLCASPWSGVSYEQYFGPGTRLTVT.

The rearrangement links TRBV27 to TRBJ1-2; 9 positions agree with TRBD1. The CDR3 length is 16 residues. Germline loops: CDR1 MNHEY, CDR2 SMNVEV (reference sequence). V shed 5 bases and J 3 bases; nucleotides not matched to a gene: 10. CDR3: CASSITPQGADYGYTF. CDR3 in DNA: TGTGCCAGCAGTATAACCCCACAGGGGGCTGACTATGGCTACACCTTC.

The CDR3 nucleotides read TGTGCCAGCAGCCAAAACACAGATACGCAGTATTTT. Translation gives CASSQNTDTQYF. The V gene is TRBV11-2, the J gene TRBJ2-3; D remains unclear. Per the germline V gene, CDR1 is SGHAT and CDR2 is FQNNGV. Trimming shortened V by 5 bases and J by 2 bases, and 5 bases separated the two germline ends. The CDR3 has 12 residues.

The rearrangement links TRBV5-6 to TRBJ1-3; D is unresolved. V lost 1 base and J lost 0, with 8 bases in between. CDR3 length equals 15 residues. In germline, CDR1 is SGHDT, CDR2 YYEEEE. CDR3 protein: CASSLLAGSGNTIYF. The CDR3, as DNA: TGTGCCAGCAGCTTGCTAGCGGGCTCTGGAAACACCATATATTTT.

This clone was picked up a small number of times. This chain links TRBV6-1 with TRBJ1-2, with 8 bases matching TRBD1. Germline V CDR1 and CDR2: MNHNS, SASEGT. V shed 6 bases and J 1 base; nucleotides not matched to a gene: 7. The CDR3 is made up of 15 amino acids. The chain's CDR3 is CASSPGQGINYGYTF. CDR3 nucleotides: TGTGCCAGCAGCCCCGGACAGGGCATTAACTATGGCTACACCTTC.

As DNA, the CDR3 is TGTGCCAGCAGCGCACCGGGCGGGGGGGATCAGACCCAGTACTTC. It encodes CASSAPGGGDQTQYF. The chain is built from TRBV9 and TRBJ2-5; 9 bases are shared with TRBD2. The germline V gene has CDR1 SGDLS and CDR2 YYNGEE. The CDR3 length is 15 residues. J gave up 6 bases and V 3 bases, and 9 bases lay outside the gene matches.

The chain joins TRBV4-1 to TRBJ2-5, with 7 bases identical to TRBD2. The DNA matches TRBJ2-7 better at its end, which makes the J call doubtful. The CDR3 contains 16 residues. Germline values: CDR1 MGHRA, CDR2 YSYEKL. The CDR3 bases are TGCGCCAGCAGCCAAGATCTGGGACTAATCCTTCGCGAGCAGTACTTC. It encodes CASSQDLGLILREQYF.

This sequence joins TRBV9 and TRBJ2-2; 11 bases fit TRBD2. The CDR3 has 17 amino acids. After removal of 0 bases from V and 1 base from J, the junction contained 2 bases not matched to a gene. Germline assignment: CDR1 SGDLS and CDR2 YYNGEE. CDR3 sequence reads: CASSVVGTSGNTGELFF. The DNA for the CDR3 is TGTGCCAGCAGCGTAGTTGGGACTAGCGGGAACACCGGGGAGCTGTTTTTT.

This chain's CDR3 is CASSGGGYEQYF. The CDR3 bases are TGTGCCAGCAGCGGAGGGGGCTACGAGCAGTACTTC. The chain joins TRBV9 to TRBJ2-7, with D perhaps TRBD1 (6 bases). Germline CDR1 SGDLS, CDR2 YYNGEE. The CDR3 totals 12 residues. Trimming cost V 3 bases and J 3 bases, with 7 bases left between them.

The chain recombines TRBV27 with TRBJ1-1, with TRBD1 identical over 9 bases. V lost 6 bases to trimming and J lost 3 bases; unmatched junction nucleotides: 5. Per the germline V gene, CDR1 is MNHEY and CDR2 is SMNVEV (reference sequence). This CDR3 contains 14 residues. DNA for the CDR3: TGTGCCAGCAGCCCCTGGGACAGGGACACTGAAGCTTTCTTT. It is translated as CASSPWDRDTEAFF.

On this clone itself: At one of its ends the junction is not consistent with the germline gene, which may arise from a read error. The CDR3 coding sequence is TGTGCTATCAGTGATCAAGGGGACAGGGATAACATTCAGTACTTC. This codes for CAISDQGDRDNIQYF. The rearrangement joins TRBV10-3 to TRBJ2-4; 9 positions match TRBD1. The CDR3 length is 15 residues. Germline V gene lookup returns CDR1 ENHRY and CDR2 SYGVKD.

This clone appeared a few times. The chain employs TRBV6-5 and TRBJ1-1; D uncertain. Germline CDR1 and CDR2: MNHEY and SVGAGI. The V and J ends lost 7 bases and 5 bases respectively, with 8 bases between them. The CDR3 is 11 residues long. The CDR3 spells CASKTGTEAFF. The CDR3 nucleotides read TGTGCCAGCAAGACCGGGACTGAAGCTTTCTTT.

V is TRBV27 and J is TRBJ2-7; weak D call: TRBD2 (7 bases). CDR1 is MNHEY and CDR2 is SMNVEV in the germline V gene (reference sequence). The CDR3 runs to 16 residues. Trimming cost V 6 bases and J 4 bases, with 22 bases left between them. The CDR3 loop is CASRERGGQGVYEQYF. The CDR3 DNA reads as TGTGCCAGCAGGGAGAGGGGGGGACAAGGGGTTTACGAGCAGTACTTC.

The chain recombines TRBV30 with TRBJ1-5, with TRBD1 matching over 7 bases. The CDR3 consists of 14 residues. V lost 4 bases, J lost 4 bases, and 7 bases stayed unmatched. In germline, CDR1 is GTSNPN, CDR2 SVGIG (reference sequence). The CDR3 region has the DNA TGTGCCTGGACCCAGGGACAGAGAAATCAGCCCCAGCATTTT. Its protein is CAWTQGQRNQPQHF.